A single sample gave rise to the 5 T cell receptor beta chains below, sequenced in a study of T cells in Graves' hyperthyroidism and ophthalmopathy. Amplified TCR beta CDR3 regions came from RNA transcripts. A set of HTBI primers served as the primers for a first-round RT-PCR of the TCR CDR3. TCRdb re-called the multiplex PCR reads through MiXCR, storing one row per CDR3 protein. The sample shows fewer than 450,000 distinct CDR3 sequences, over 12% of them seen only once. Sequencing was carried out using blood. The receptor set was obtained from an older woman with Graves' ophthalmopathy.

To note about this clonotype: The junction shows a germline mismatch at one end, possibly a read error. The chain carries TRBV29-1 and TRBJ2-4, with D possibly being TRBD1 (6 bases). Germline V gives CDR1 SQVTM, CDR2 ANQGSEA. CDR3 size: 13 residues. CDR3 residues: CSVEAAQGNIRYF. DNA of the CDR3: TGCAGCGTTGAGGCGGCACAGGGAAACATTCGGTACTTC.

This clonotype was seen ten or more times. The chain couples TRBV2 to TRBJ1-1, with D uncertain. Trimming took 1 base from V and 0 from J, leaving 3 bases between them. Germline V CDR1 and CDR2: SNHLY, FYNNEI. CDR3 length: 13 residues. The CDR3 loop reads CASSEVVNTEAFF. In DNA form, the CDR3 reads TGTGCCAGCAGTGAAGTCGTGAACACTGAAGCTTTCTTT.

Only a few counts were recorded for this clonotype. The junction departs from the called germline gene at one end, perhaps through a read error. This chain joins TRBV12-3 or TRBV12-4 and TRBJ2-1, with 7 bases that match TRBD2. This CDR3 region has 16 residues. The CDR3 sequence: CASSFARLAPYNGQFF. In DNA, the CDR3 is TGTGCCAGCAGTTTTGCTCGACTAGCCCCGTACAATGGGCAGTTCTTC.

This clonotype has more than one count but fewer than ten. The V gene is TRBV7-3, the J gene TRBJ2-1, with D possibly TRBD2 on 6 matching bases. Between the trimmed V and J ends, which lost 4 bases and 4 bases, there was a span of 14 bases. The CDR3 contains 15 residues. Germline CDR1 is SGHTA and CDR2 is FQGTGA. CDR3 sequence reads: CASSSTVAAYNEQFF. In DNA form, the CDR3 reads TGTGCCAGCAGCTCAACCGTAGCGGCATACAATGAGCAGTTCTTC.

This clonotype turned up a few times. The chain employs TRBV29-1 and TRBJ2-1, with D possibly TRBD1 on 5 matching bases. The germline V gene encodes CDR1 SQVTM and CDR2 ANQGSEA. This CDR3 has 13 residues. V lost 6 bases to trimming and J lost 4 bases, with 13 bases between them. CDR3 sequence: CSVPWQGYNEQFF. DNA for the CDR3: TGCAGCGTCCCCTGGCAGGGTTACAATGAGCAGTTCTTC.